In this sample, the clone carrying this T cell receptor beta chain turned up once. The data are from a study of blood T cell repertoires in COVID-19. Clones were sequenced by immunoSEQ multiplex PCR, and TCRdb holds only the in-frame ones, with some missing. The sample lists some 110,000 clones, over 75% occurring once. V shed 3 bases, J shed 1 base, and the junction held 4 bases outside the gene matches. Germline CDR1 SGDLS, CDR2 YYNGEE. The CDR3 is 15 residues long. The material sequenced was peripheral blood. This sequence was found in a human donor with active COVID-19. The donor label of this sample is uncertain. V and J are TRBV9 and TRBJ2-5, with 9 bases identical to TRBD1. This chain's CDR3 is CASSGRQGVQETQYF. The CDR3 DNA reads as TGTGCCAGCAGCGGACGACAGGGGGTCCAAGAGACCCAGTACTTC.